These 12 T cell receptor beta chains share one sample of origin, sequenced in a study of STAT3 mutations in large granular lymphocyte leukemia. The repertoire was sequenced with immunoSEQ multiplex PCR; TCRdb's copy has only in-frame clones and lacks some. The sample shows 15,000 to 20,000 clones, about four fifths of them seen only once. These receptors lack a known antigen. Study findings and constraints: In T-cell large granular lymphocyte leukemia, about half of patients showed multiple immunodominant subclonotypes.

Sequenced input: peripheral blood mononuclear cells. These receptors all stem from a man in his fifties or sixties with T-cell large granular lymphocyte leukemia. Some clones in this sample may be carry-over from other donors' samples.

This chain joins TRBV2 and TRBJ2-4; D remains unclear. V lost 1 base and J lost 0, with 7 bases in between. CDR1 and CDR2 from the germline V gene are SNHLY and FYNNEI. This CDR3 has 15 amino acids. CDR3 residues: CASSEGAIAKNIQYF. The CDR3 DNA is TGTGCCAGCAGTGAAGGGGCGATAGCCAAAAACATTCAGTACTTC.

The genes are TRBV30 and TRBJ1-5; D possibly corresponds to TRBD1 (6 bases). The germline gives CDR1 GTSNPN, CDR2 SVGIG (reference sequence). V lost 0 bases and J 0 bases, leaving 15 bases between the germline ends. There are 17 residues in the CDR3. CDR3 sequence reads: CAWSVHKDSYSNQPQHF. The CDR3 bases are TGTGCCTGGAGTGTACATAAGGACAGCTATAGCAATCAGCCCCAGCATTTT.

The chain carries TRBV19 and TRBJ1-4; no clear D. Germline CDR1 and CDR2: LNHDA and SQIVND (reference sequence). The CDR3 totals 15 residues. With 5 bases removed from V and 2 bases from J, the gap between germline ends came to 12 bases. The CDR3 loop reads CASSLQRLTNEKLFF. In DNA, the CDR3 is TGTGCCAGTAGTCTTCAGCGTTTGACTAATGAAAAACTGTTTTTT.

The CDR3: CASSGALRETQYF. The CDR3 DNA reads TGTGCCAGCAGCGGAGCATTGAGGGAGACCCAGTACTTC. This sequence joins TRBV7-6 and TRBJ2-5; D is ambiguous. The ends were cut back, 5 bases at V and 5 bases at J, with 12 bases in the middle. From germline, CDR1 is SGHVS and CDR2 FNYEAQ. This CDR3 contains 13 residues.

CDR3 bases: TGCGCCAGCAGCCAAGATCAGGACCGAGCTAACTATGGCTACACCTTC. Protein product: CASSQDQDRANYGYTF. The V and J genes are TRBV4-1 and TRBJ1-2; D is unresolved. This CDR3 comprises 16 residues. V was trimmed by 0 bases and J by 0 bases, leaving 11 bases between them. Germline V gene sequence: CDR1 MGHRA, CDR2 YSYEKL.

The V gene is TRBV12-5, the J gene TRBJ1-5; unclear D gene. This CDR3 has 17 amino acids. Germline lookup yields CDR1 LGHNT and CDR2 FRNRAP. The V gene lost 3 bases and the J gene lost 2 bases, with 17 bases spanning the gap. The DNA for the CDR3 is TGTGCTAGTGGTTTTTTCCCGTTCGGGGTGGGCAATCAGCCCCAGCATTTT. It is translated as CASGFFPFGVGNQPQHF.

V is TRBV23-1 and J is TRBJ1-3; perhaps TRBD1 as D (5 bases). TRBV23-1 is sorted into the ORF group, with uncertain function. CDR3 length equals 15 residues. Between the trimmed V and J ends, which lost 4 bases and 0 bases, there was a span of 10 bases. The CDR3, as DNA: TGCGCCAGCAGTCGAGGGGCCCGCTCTGGAAACACCATATATTTT. This codes for CASSRGARSGNTIYF.

The chain employs TRBV9 and TRBJ2-2, with D uncertain. This CDR3 contains 14 residues. V was clipped by 6 bases and J by 1 base, with 10 bases between them. CDR1 is SGDLS and CDR2 is YYNGEE in the germline V gene. CDR3 loop: CASTQDGNTGELFF. As DNA, the CDR3 is TGTGCCAGCACCCAAGACGGGAACACCGGGGAGCTGTTTTTT.

The chain recombines TRBV29-1 with TRBJ1-1; a weak D match, TRBD1 (5 bases). Germline V gene lookup returns CDR1 SQVTM and CDR2 ANQGSEA. This CDR3 has 12 amino acids. V gave up 7 bases and J gave up 5 bases, with 14 bases separating them. The DNA for the CDR3 is TGCAGCGCCAGGGAGGGAGGGACTGAAGCTTTCTTT. Translated, it gives CSAREGGTEAFF. Drawing the rest from reference TRBV29-1 and TRBJ1-1, the complete variable domain is SAVISQKPSRDICQRGTSLTIQCQVDSQVTMMFWYRQQPGQSLTLIATANQGSEATYESGFVIDKFPISRPNLTFSTLTVSNMSPEDSSIYLCSAREGGTEAFFGQGTRLTVV.

The chain combines TRBV11-2 with TRBJ2-5, with 7 bases lining up with TRBD2. This CDR3 region has 15 residues. The J segment lost 5 bases and the V segment lost 1 base, leaving 7 bases of the junction unmatched. Germline V gene lookup returns CDR1 SGHAT and CDR2 FQNNGV. The CDR3 spells CASSLGAGVGETQYF. The CDR3 region has the DNA TGTGCCAGCAGCTTAGGGGCGGGAGTGGGGGAGACCCAGTACTTC.

The V gene is TRBV29-1, the J gene TRBJ1-5; no clear D gene. CDR3 length equals 14 residues. In germline, CDR1 is SQVTM, CDR2 ANQGSEA. V was cut by 1 base and J by 0 bases, with 7 bases left in between. The CDR3 protein is CSVEAVDSNQPQHF. The CDR3 nucleotides are TGCAGCGTTGAAGCCGTTGATAGCAATCAGCCCCAGCATTTT.

The chain recombines TRBV7-2 with TRBJ1-6, with D uncertain. Germline-derived CDR1 and CDR2 are SGHTA and FQGNSA. V was cut by 2 bases and J by 5 bases, with 10 bases left in between. The length of the CDR3 is 15 residues. CDR3 sequence: CASSLRRAHNSPLHF. The DNA of the CDR3 is TGTGCCAGCAGCTTAAGGCGGGCACATAATTCACCCCTCCACTTT.